The 27 T cell receptor beta chains given below trace back to one sample, sequenced in a study of T cell responses to AZD1222 COVID-19 vaccine. TCRdb's copy holds only in-frame clones and misses some; the assay was immunoSEQ multiplex PCR. The data contain around 50,000 clones, about 86% of them seen just once; the ten biggest clones take up roughly 10%. The material was peripheral blood, obtained on day 0 of AZD1222 vaccination. Receptor source: an adult in good health.

The gene calls are TRBV7-2 and TRBJ2-1; 9 nucleotides line up with TRBD2. CDR3 length: 15 amino acids. Germline lookup yields CDR1 SGHTA and CDR2 FQGNSA. Losses at the gene ends were 4 bases for V and 4 bases for J; bases not matched to a gene: 5. The CDR3 region is CASSSVAGDYNEQFF. The DNA for the CDR3 is TGTGCCAGCAGCTCAGTAGCGGGGGATTACAATGAGCAGTTCTTC.

The chain recombines TRBV27 with TRBJ2-3, with 12 bases matching TRBD2. V dropped 8 bases and J dropped 8; count of bases not matched to a gene: 8. The CDR3 is made up of 14 amino acids. Per germline, CDR1 MNHEY and CDR2 SMNVEV (reference sequence). CDR3: CASLLAGGPGTQYF. In DNA, the CDR3 is TGTGCCAGCCTTCTAGCGGGAGGGCCCGGTACGCAGTATTTT.

This clone has just a few counts. The chain combines TRBV7-9 with TRBJ1-1; the D is unclear. This CDR3 comprises 12 residues. Germline assignment: CDR1 SEHNR and CDR2 FQNEAQ (reference sequence). Trimming shortened V by 1 base and J by 11 bases, and 11 bases separated the two germline ends. CDR3 in amino acids: CASSLGRSGAFF. DNA for the CDR3: TGTGCCAGCAGCTTAGGTAGGTCTGGGGCTTTCTTT.

The rearrangement links TRBV18 to TRBJ1-6; 7 nucleotides line up with TRBD1. The V gene's germline CDR1 is KGHSH and CDR2 LQKENI. This CDR3 is built from 16 residues. The trim removed 1 base at V and 7 bases at J, leaving 7 bases unmatched. The chain's CDR3 is CASSPLQGVRNSPLHF. CDR3 in DNA: TGTGCCAGCTCACCACTCCAGGGGGTGCGGAATTCACCCCTCCACTTT.

V gene TRBV5-8 combines with J gene TRBJ2-5; D possibly uses TRBD1 or TRBD2 (6 bases each). In germline, CDR1 is SGHTS, CDR2 YDEGEE. V was pared by 5 bases and J by 2 bases, with 19 bases between. This CDR3 region has 16 residues. CDR3 residues: CASSRGGGHGQETQYF. CDR3 coding DNA: TGTGCCAGCAGTCGTGGTGGGGGGCACGGACAAGAGACCCAGTACTTC.

The chain links TRBV5-1 to TRBJ1-1; TRBD1 might be the D (5 bases). The CDR3 is made up of 14 amino acids. V lost 3 bases and J 7 bases, leaving 16 bases between the germline ends. Germline values: CDR1 SGHRS, CDR2 YFSETQ. The CDR3 bases are TGCGCCAGCAGCTCGATCCGGGGCGGAATTGAAGCTTTCTTT. This gives the protein CASSSIRGGIEAFF. Full variable domain (missing parts from reference TRBV5-1 and TRBJ1-1): KAGVTQTPRYLIKTRGQQVTLSCSPISGHRSVSWYQQTPGQGLQFLFEYFSETQRNKGNFPGRFSGRQFSNSRSEMNVSTLELGDSALYLCASSSIRGGIEAFFGQGTRLTVV.

V is TRBV2 and J is TRBJ2-3; D is undetermined. CDR1 is SNHLY and CDR2 is FYNNEI in the germline V gene. V dropped 3 bases and J dropped 0 bases, with 13 bases sitting between them. The CDR3 consists of 16 residues. As DNA, the CDR3 is TGTGCCAGCAGTGATGGGTCCCTACCTAGCACAGATACGCAGTATTTT. It codes for CASSDGSLPSTDTQYF.

This chain links TRBV27 with TRBJ1-1; 7 nucleotides match TRBD1. The V gene's germline CDR1 is MNHEY and CDR2 SMNVEV (reference sequence). The CDR3 covers 15 residues. Losses at the gene ends were 4 bases for V and 2 bases for J; bases not matched to a gene: 7. CDR3 bases: TGTGCCAGCAGTTCCTACAGGGGCCTCAACACTGAAGCTTTCTTT. Its protein product is CASSSYRGLNTEAFF.

This chain links TRBV5-6 with TRBJ1-5; TRBD1 matches at 8 bases. The V gene end was trimmed by 4 bases and the J gene end by 4 bases; junction bases not matched to a gene: 7. This CDR3 has 15 residues. The germline V gene has CDR1 SGHDT and CDR2 YYEEEE. CDR3 DNA sequence: TGTGCCAGCAGCGCGAGGACAGGGTGGAATCAGCCCCAGCATTTT. This gives the protein CASSARTGWNQPQHF.

This chain links TRBV29-1 with TRBJ2-1, with D perhaps matching TRBD2 (6 bases). The CDR3 covers 12 residues. The V and J ends lost 5 bases and 4 bases respectively, with 9 bases between them. Germline V gene data show CDR1 as SQVTM and CDR2 as ANQGSEA. This chain's CDR3 is CSVNGGYNEQFF. In DNA form, the CDR3 reads TGCAGCGTTAACGGAGGGTACAATGAGCAGTTCTTC.

This clone was found once. This chain links TRBV6-6 with TRBJ2-1; D is possibly TRBD2 (5 bases). The V gene lost 8 bases and the J gene lost 11 bases, with 13 bases spanning the gap. Germline V CDR1 and CDR2: MNHNY, SVGAGI (reference sequence). This CDR3 contains 11 residues. The CDR3 here is CASGLEYKQFF. The CDR3 nucleotides are TGTGCCAGCGGACTTGAGTACAAGCAGTTCTTC.

J is TRBJ1-3 and V is TRBV7-2; unclear D gene. V lost 6 bases and J 5 bases, leaving 11 bases between the germline ends. CDR1 is SGHTA and CDR2 is FQGNSA in the germline V gene. The CDR3 covers 13 residues. CDR3 nucleotide sequence: TGTGCCAGCAGTCTCCTGCATAGAAACACCATATATTTT. Its protein is CASSLLHRNTIYF.

The genes are TRBV9 and TRBJ1-4; 9 nucleotides match TRBD1. The V and J ends lost 0 bases and 5 bases, in that order; junction bases with no gene match: 5. The germline V gene has CDR1 SGDLS and CDR2 YYNGEE. The CDR3 extends over 16 amino acids. The chain's CDR3 is CASSVGWGQGNEKLFF. Here the CDR3 DNA reads TGTGCCAGCAGCGTAGGGTGGGGACAGGGAAATGAAAAACTGTTTTTT.

The chain carries TRBV19 and TRBJ1-1; D is unclear. CDR3 size: 13 residues. Trimming removed 6 bases from V and 4 bases from J, with 12 bases in between. Germline CDR1 is LNHDA and CDR2 is SQIVND (reference sequence). This CDR3 reads CASRSPGLTEAFF. CDR3 nucleotide sequence: TGTGCCAGTAGGTCTCCGGGTCTCACTGAAGCTTTCTTT.

The V gene is TRBV5-4, the J gene TRBJ1-4; no definite D call. V shed 0 bases and J shed 0 bases, with 12 bases lying between them. The CDR3 runs 17 residues. CDR1 is SGHNT and CDR2 is YYREEE in the germline V gene (reference sequence). CDR3 DNA sequence: TGTGCCAGCAGCTTGGGGCTCGTCTCGGCAACTAATGAAAAACTGTTTTTT. It encodes CASSLGLVSATNEKLFF.

The V and J genes are TRBV2 and TRBJ1-3; a weak D match, TRBD1 (5 bases). In germline, CDR1 is SNHLY, CDR2 FYNNEI. The ends were cut back, 6 bases at V and 0 bases at J, with 12 bases in the middle. The CDR3 runs to 15 residues. The CDR3 loop reads CASRGQMSSGNTIYF. CDR3 sequence (DNA): TGTGCCAGCAGGGGGCAGATGAGCTCTGGAAACACCATATATTTT.

This clone was observed once. The rearrangement joins TRBV6-2 or TRBV6-3 to TRBJ1-1; unclear D gene. CDR3 size: 14 residues. Per germline, CDR1 MNHEY and CDR2 SVGEGT. V was trimmed by 7 bases and J by 0 bases, leaving 12 bases between them. CDR3 nucleotides: TGTGCCAGCACCCCTGCCATGATGAACACTGAAGCTTTCTTT. Its protein is CASTPAMMNTEAFF.

A single count supports this clone. This CDR3 is CASSLSTGGSYNEQFF. CDR3 nucleotides: TGTGCCAGCAGTTTATCGACAGGGGGCTCCTACAATGAGCAGTTCTTC. The chain is built from TRBV28 and TRBJ2-1; 9 nucleotides agree with TRBD1. Trimming at V came to 1 base and at J to 0 bases, leaving 1 base not matched to a gene. The CDR3 contains 16 residues. CDR1 is MDHEN, CDR2 SYDVKM, per germline.

The rearrangement uses TRBV27 and TRBJ1-2; 10 positions agree with TRBD1. This CDR3 spans 14 amino acids. V gave up 3 bases and J gave up 8 bases; unmatched junction bases: 6. The germline V gene has CDR1 MNHEY and CDR2 SMNVEV (reference sequence). This CDR3 reads CASSFVGTGDGYTF. CDR3 nucleotides: TGTGCCAGCAGTTTTGTTGGGACAGGGGACGGCTACACCTTC.

This chain links TRBV7-2 with TRBJ2-2; D may be TRBD1 (6 bases). Trimming shortened V by 5 bases and J by 5 bases, and 18 bases separated the two germline ends. Germline assignment: CDR1 SGHTA and CDR2 FQGNSA. The CDR3 spans 16 residues. CDR3 sequence reads: CASSALTGIRTGELFF. The CDR3 coding sequence is TGTGCCAGCAGCGCATTAACAGGGATCCGGACCGGGGAGCTGTTTTTT.

The chain couples TRBV24-1 to TRBJ1-1, with D uncertain. CDR1 and CDR2 from the germline V gene are KGHDR and SFDVKD. Between the trimmed V and J ends, which lost 2 bases and 1 base, there was a span of 7 bases. The CDR3 loop spans 14 amino acids. The CDR3 is CATSDYRQNTEAFF. CDR3 bases: TGTGCCACCAGTGATTACCGACAGAACACTGAAGCTTTCTTT.

The chain uses TRBV6-6 and TRBJ1-5; no clear D. Deletions cut 6 bases from V and 7 bases from J, with 16 bases between. Germline lookup yields CDR1 MNHNY and CDR2 SVGAGI (reference sequence). The CDR3 covers 14 residues. The CDR3 region has the DNA TGTGCCAGCAGACCGGGTCCCCTTGGGCAGCCCCAGCATTTT. This translates into CASRPGPLGQPQHF.

The chain couples TRBV3-1 (or the pseudogene TRBV3-2) to TRBJ2-5; the D is unclear. From germline, CDR1 is LGHDT and CDR2 YNNKEL (reference sequence). The CDR3 totals 10 residues. V lost 8 bases to trimming and J lost 5 bases, with 6 bases between them. The CDR3 is CASSGETQYF. CDR3 bases: TGTGCCAGCTCCGGTGAGACCCAGTACTTC.

The gene calls are TRBV3-1 (or the pseudogene TRBV3-2) and TRBJ2-2; D is possibly TRBD2 (5 bases). CDR1 and CDR2 from the germline V gene are LGHDT and YNNKEL (reference sequence). This CDR3 is 15 amino acids long. V shed 4 bases and J shed 8 bases, with 17 bases lying between them. CDR3 sequence reads: CASSLPTGSGGELFF. The CDR3 DNA reads as TGTGCCAGCAGCCTCCCGACGGGATCTGGGGGGGAGCTGTTTTTT.

The V call is TRBV5-1, the J call TRBJ2-1; D not certain. This CDR3 has 16 residues. The germline V gene has CDR1 SGHRS and CDR2 YFSETQ. Trimming left V 0 bases short and J 8 bases short, with 18 bases between. Written as DNA, the CDR3 is TGCGCCAGCAGCTTGGTAGGGCGGTGGGGATTGGATGAGCAGTTCTTC. It specifies CASSLVGRWGLDEQFF.

The J gene is TRBJ1-1, the V gene TRBV2; D may be TRBD1 (5 bases). Trimming took off 5 bases at V and 4 bases at J, with 17 bases between the two ends. The CDR3 length is 15 residues. Germline CDR1 reads SNHLY; CDR2 reads FYNNEI. CDR3 DNA: TGTGCCAGCAGTTCCAGTGGATTTGGGGCCACTGAAGCTTTCTTT. The encoded protein is CASSSSGFGATEAFF.

The CDR3 sequence is CAWTRTIEQFF. As DNA, the CDR3 is TGTGCCTGGACCCGGACTATTGAGCAGTTCTTC. The V and J genes are TRBV30 and TRBJ2-1; D might be TRBD2 (6 bases). CDR1 is GTSNPN and CDR2 is SVGIG in the germline V gene (reference sequence). V was shortened by 4 bases and J by 9 bases, with 10 bases between the two germline ends. CDR3 length equals 11 residues.